Below, 8 T cell receptor beta chains from the same sample are listed, as sequenced in a study of cytomegalovirus exposure and HLA in healthy donors. The PCR contained 60 Vbeta and 13 Jbeta primers. Profiling relied on immunoSEQ multiplex PCR, and the TCRdb table lists in-frame clones only, not all of them. The table includes approximately 120,000 clones, 70% to 80% detected once. Sequencing was carried out using PBMCs. These receptors all come from a man aged 35 to 55 in good health and CMV-seronegative.

This rearrangement joins TRBV14 to TRBJ2-5; D is perhaps TRBD1 (5 bases). The ends were cut back, 5 bases at V and 5 bases at J, with 15 bases in the middle. Looked up from germline, CDR1 is SGHDN and CDR2 is FVKESK. The CDR3 totals 14 residues. For the CDR3, the DNA is TGTGCCAGCAGCAGCTTTGGGGCGTGGGAGACCCAGTACTTC. Protein: CASSSFGAWETQYF.

This sequence joins TRBV7-9 and TRBJ1-1; a weak D match, TRBD1 (6 bases). This CDR3 has 15 amino acids. The germline V and J ends were trimmed by 5 bases and 0 bases, with 13 bases remaining between them. The germline CDR1 and CDR2 sequences are SEHNR and FQNEAQ (reference sequence). The CDR3 bases are TGTGCCAGCAGCCCCGGACAGTCCATGAACACTGAAGCTTTCTTT. This sequence encodes CASSPGQSMNTEAFF.

This chain connects TRBV11-2 to TRBJ2-5; D might be TRBD2 (5 bases). CDR3 length equals 13 residues. Germline-derived CDR1 and CDR2 are SGHAT and FQNNGV. The ends were cut back, 5 bases at V and 6 bases at J, with 13 bases in the middle. CDR3 sequence (DNA): TGTGCCAGCAGCCCTAACGGGGTCCAGACCCAGTACTTC. It translates to CASSPNGVQTQYF.

V usage is TRBV6-6 and J usage is TRBJ1-5; TRBD1 is a possible D gene (5 bases). The V gene lost 6 bases and the J gene lost 2 bases, with 8 bases spanning the gap. The CDR3 is 13 amino acids. From germline, CDR1 is MNHNY and CDR2 SVGAGI (reference sequence). The CDR3 DNA reads as TGTGCCAGCAGGGGGGGAGGCAATCAGCCCCAGCATTTT. It is translated as CASRGGGNQPQHF.

The genes are TRBV5-1 and TRBJ2-1; 9 positions match TRBD1. V lost 2 bases to trimming and J lost 9 bases; unmatched junction nucleotides: 12. Germline V CDR1 and CDR2: SGHRS, YFSETQ. The CDR3 spans 16 residues. The CDR3 nucleotides read TGCGCCAGCAGCTTCTCGACCGGGACAGGGAGCGGTGAGCAGTTCTTC. This codes for CASSFSTGTGSGEQFF.

The chain is built from TRBV7-6 and TRBJ2-1; 9 bases line up with TRBD2. The ends lost 1 base at V and 6 bases at J; junction bases unmatched: 4. The CDR3 runs to 15 residues. CDR1 is SGHVS and CDR2 is FNYEAQ in the germline V gene. This chain's CDR3 is CASSLGRGGLNEQFF. Written as DNA, the CDR3 is TGTGCCAGCAGCTTAGGGCGGGGGGGCCTCAATGAGCAGTTCTTC.

The sample holds a few counts of this clone. The chain carries TRBV11-3 and TRBJ2-5; possibly TRBD1 for D (5 bases). In germline, CDR1 is SGHNT, CDR2 YENEEA. The CDR3 spans 16 residues. V was trimmed by 5 bases and J by 4 bases, leaving 20 bases between them. The CDR3 loop is CASSQRVGSQGETQYF. The CDR3 DNA reads TGTGCCAGCAGCCAGCGAGTCGGGTCCCAGGGAGAGACCCAGTACTTC.

This rearrangement joins TRBV7-9 to TRBJ2-5, with D unresolved. The CDR3 is 15 residues long. V lost 0 bases and J 4 bases, leaving 12 bases between the germline ends. Germline CDR1 is SEHNR and CDR2 is FQNEAQ (reference sequence). The CDR3 region is CASSLALEEGETQYF. In DNA form, the CDR3 reads TGTGCCAGCAGCTTAGCGCTAGAAGAAGGAGAGACCCAGTACTTC.